This TCR beta chain came from a study of cytomegalovirus exposure and HLA in healthy donors. Looked up from germline, CDR1 is SGDLS and CDR2 is YYNGEE. V was trimmed by 4 bases and J by 4 bases, leaving 12 bases between them. The CDR3 length is 14 residues. Findings and caveats of the study: TCR beta sequences reportedly predicted most subjects' HLA-A and HLA-B alleles accurately. Overall, around 150 TCR beta chains were annotated as cytomegalovirus-associated. An apparent linkage of common viral pathogens to several of the most significant clusters emerged in a later analysis.

In regard to this clone: Its specificity is unknown.

Use of 60 Vbeta and 13 Jbeta primers characterized the PCR. The protocol was immunoSEQ multiplex PCR, while the TCRdb copy is restricted to in-frame clones and leaves out a portion. Here the sample spans under 200,000 clones, around 81% being singletons. The V call is TRBV9, the J call TRBJ1-5; D gene ambiguous. The sequenced material came from PBMCs. The clonotype comes from a middle-aged man in good health and CMV-seronegative. The chain's CDR3 is CASSKDGDNQPQHF. The CDR3 DNA reads as TGTGCCAGCAGCAAAGACGGAGATAATCAGCCCCAGCATTTT.